This T cell receptor beta chain is from a study of OX40 agonist ivuxolimab in advanced cancers. The table came from immunoSEQ multiplex PCR; TCRdb's copy has only in-frame clones and leaves some out. The table includes tens of thousands of clones, 70% to 90% detected once. Researchers took blood at baseline, on cycle 4 day 1, and on cycle 7 day 1. Sequenced material: CD4+ or CD8+ T cells sorted from blood, taken in a trial of the OX40 agonist ivuxolimab. This clonotype was obtained from an adult with an advanced solid tumor such as melanoma, head and neck, liver or kidney cancer.

As DNA, the CDR3 is TGTGCCACCAGCAGAGATACGGGACGCGGGCTCGAGCAGTACTTC. Translated, it gives CATSRDTGRGLEQYF. V usage is TRBV15 and J usage is TRBJ2-7; either TRBD1 or TRBD2 may fit D (5 bases each). V was cut by 0 bases and J by 6 bases, with 15 bases left in between. Germline V gives CDR1 LNHNV, CDR2 YYDKDF (reference sequence). The CDR3 consists of 15 residues.